This T cell receptor beta chain was sequenced for a study of OX40 agonist ivuxolimab in advanced cancers. At the level of the study: Every 2 weeks, patients got intravenous ivuxolimab at one of six dose levels (0.01-10 mg/kg). Partial responses occurred in Three dose-escalation patients, one with hepatocellular carcinoma and two with cutaneous melanoma. Those enrolled were 82.7% male, with a mean age of around 57 years and ages from roughly 20 to 90.

The germline CDR1 and CDR2 sequences are ENHRY and SYGVKD. CDR3 size: 14 residues. Losses at the gene ends were 3 bases for V and 7 bases for J; bases not matched to a gene: 6. About this clone: Antigen unknown.

General study points: By week 6 at 0.1 to 3.0 mg/kg, blood CD4+ and CD8+ T cells had expanded clonally.

Sequenced by immunoSEQ multiplex PCR; TCRdb stores in-frame clones only, minus some. The top ten clones hold about 0.31% of a sample with 150,000 to 190,000 clones, 90% to 95% of them seen once. The sample in question was CD4+ or CD8+ T cells sorted from blood, obtained in a trial of the OX40 agonist ivuxolimab. The source is an adult with an advanced solid tumor such as melanoma, head and neck, liver or kidney cancer. The chain is built from TRBV10-3 and TRBJ1-2; 9 bases agree with TRBD1. The CDR3 protein is CAISESTGGSGYTF. In DNA form, the CDR3 reads TGTGCCATCAGTGAATCGACAGGGGGTAGTGGCTACACCTTC.